Each of the 30 T cell receptor beta chains below was sequenced from the same sample in a study of cytomegalovirus exposure and HLA in healthy donors. Primers for the PCR totalled 60 Vbeta and 13 Jbeta. Using immunoSEQ multiplex PCR, the repertoire was profiled, and TCRdb retains in-frame clones only, with some absent. The table shows roughly 200,000 clones, with around 80% occurring only once. The sequencing input was PBMCs. The receptors here all came from a man in his fifties in good health and CMV-seronegative.

The gene calls are TRBV5-1 and TRBJ2-3; 7 nucleotides agree with TRBD2. Germline trimming cut 0 bases from V and 5 bases from J; bases unmatched to any gene: 6. This CDR3 contains 15 residues. Germline lookup yields CDR1 SGHRS and CDR2 YFSETQ. Written as DNA, the CDR3 is TGCGCCAGCAGCTTGGAGGGAGGGCCAGTAGATACGCAGTATTTT. It encodes CASSLEGGPVDTQYF.

Written as DNA, the CDR3 is TGTGCCAGCAGTGAGGCAGGGGCAGGAAACACCATATATTTT. It is translated as CASSEAGAGNTIYF. The rearrangement uses TRBV6-1 and TRBJ1-3; D is possibly TRBD1 (6 bases). Trimming stripped 3 bases from V and 4 bases from J, with 10 bases between. CDR3 length equals 14 residues. Germline values: CDR1 MNHNS, CDR2 SASEGT.

The chain has TRBV5-1 and TRBJ2-5; TRBD2 aligns across 13 bases. The CDR3 extends over 17 amino acids. CDR1 is SGHRS, CDR2 YFSETQ, per germline. V lost 4 bases and J lost 2; bases outside the gene matches: 8. CDR3 in DNA: TGCGCCAGCAGCGGTGGGACTAGCGGGACAATTCAAGAGACCCAGTACTTC. Encoded protein: CASSGGTSGTIQETQYF.

This clone appeared a single time. The genes are TRBV27 and TRBJ2-1; 7 bases are a match to TRBD2. The CDR3 contains 16 residues. V gave up 1 base and J gave up 0 bases; unmatched junction bases: 3. Germline CDR1 and CDR2: MNHEY and SMNVEV (reference sequence). The CDR3 here is CASSLLSSGSYNEQFF. The CDR3 nucleotides are TGTGCCAGCAGTTTATTGTCTAGCGGCTCCTACAATGAGCAGTTCTTC.

J is TRBJ2-1 and V is TRBV20-1, with 7 bases that match TRBD1. CDR1 DFQATT and CDR2 SNEGSKA come from the germline V gene (reference sequence). Unmatched junction bases numbered 4, after V lost 8 bases and J lost 6 bases. CDR3 length equals 11 residues. The CDR3 loop reads CSSGQANEQFF. CDR3 coding DNA: TGCAGTTCCGGACAGGCCAATGAGCAGTTCTTC.

This chain connects TRBV6-6 to TRBJ1-4; tentative D call: TRBD1 (6 bases). The germline V and J ends were trimmed by 4 bases and 5 bases, with 8 bases remaining between them. Germline CDR1 is MNHNY and CDR2 is SVGAGI (reference sequence). The CDR3 contains 13 residues. CDR3 in amino acids: CASSLTGNEKLFF. The CDR3 DNA sequence: TGTGCCAGCAGTTTAACAGGGAATGAAAAACTGTTTTTT.

The V gene is TRBV18, the J gene TRBJ2-7, with D perhaps matching TRBD1 (5 bases). The V gene lost 5 bases and the J gene lost 5 bases, with 22 bases spanning the gap. The CDR3 sequence is 16 residues long. Germline assignment: CDR1 KGHSH and CDR2 LQKENI. In nucleotides, the CDR3 is TGTGCCAGCTCATCTCAGGGCGACGGCCTTCCCAACGAGCAGTACTTC. The encoded protein is CASSSQGDGLPNEQYF.

This clone was counted a single time. The genes are TRBV5-4 and TRBJ2-1, with 9 bases lining up with TRBD2. CDR1 and CDR2 from the germline V gene are SGHNT and YYREEE (reference sequence). Germline trimming cut 3 bases from V and 7 bases from J; bases unmatched to any gene: 8. The CDR3 loop spans 15 amino acids. The CDR3 is CASSWGPSGVNEQFF. The CDR3 region has the DNA TGTGCCAGCAGCTGGGGGCCTAGCGGGGTGAATGAGCAGTTCTTC.

CDR3 residues: CASSLSGLEQFF. The DNA of the CDR3 is TGTGCCAGCAGCTTGTCAGGTCTTGAGCAGTTCTTC. The chain carries TRBV5-4 and TRBJ2-1; no clear D gene. Germline CDR1 reads SGHNT; CDR2 reads YYREEE (reference sequence). The V end lost 1 base, the J end lost 9 bases, and 8 bases lay between the germline ends. The CDR3 has 12 residues.

In its sample, this clone was seen a few times. This chain uses TRBV27 with TRBJ2-2; D perhaps matches TRBD1 (6 bases). The CDR3 covers 16 residues. From germline, CDR1 is MNHEY and CDR2 SMNVEV (reference sequence). Trimming took 6 bases from V and 4 from J, leaving 18 bases between them. CDR3 bases: TGTGCCAGCAGCCAAAGAGACAGGAGCCCCACCGGGGAGCTGTTTTTT. Its protein is CASSQRDRSPTGELFF.

V gene TRBV5-1 combines with J gene TRBJ2-1; D not resolved. Germline lookup yields CDR1 SGHRS and CDR2 YFSETQ. CDR3 length: 15 amino acids. The V and J ends lost 2 bases and 6 bases respectively, with 15 bases between them. CDR3 loop: CASSLGAGDVNEQFF. In nucleotides, the CDR3 is TGCGCCAGCAGCTTAGGCGCCGGAGACGTCAATGAGCAGTTCTTC.

The genes are TRBV7-3 and TRBJ2-1; 10 nucleotides match TRBD2. V shed 4 bases and J 5 bases; nucleotides not matched to a gene: 5. This CDR3 region has 15 residues. CDR1 is SGHTA and CDR2 is FQGTGA in the germline V gene. This chain's CDR3 is CASSWGLASHNEQFF. The CDR3 nucleotides read TGTGCCAGCAGCTGGGGACTAGCGTCCCACAATGAGCAGTTCTTC. Complete variable domain (other parts from reference TRBV7-3 and TRBJ2-1): GAGVSQTPSNKVTEKGKYVELRCDPISGHTALYWYRQSLGQGPEFLIYFQGTGAADDSGLPNDRFFAVRPEGSVSTLKIQRTERGDSAVYLCASSWGLASHNEQFFGPGTRLTVL.

The CDR3 nucleotides read TGTGCCAGTAAGGGTGGGGAGAAACGGATCACCGGGGAGCTGTTTTTT. Translation gives CASKGGEKRITGELFF. J is TRBJ2-2 and V is TRBV19; a weak D match, TRBD2 (5 bases). V gave up 7 bases and J gave up 4 bases, with 19 bases separating them. There are 16 residues in the CDR3. Germline CDR1 reads LNHDA; CDR2 reads SQIVND (reference sequence).

The chain couples TRBV27 to TRBJ2-1, with TRBD2 as a possible D gene (7 bases). The CDR3 is 15 residues long. Germline V gives CDR1 MNHEY, CDR2 SMNVEV (reference sequence). The V and J ends lost 4 bases and 3 bases respectively, with 13 bases between them. The CDR3: CASSSRGGLYNEQFF. The CDR3 region has the DNA TGTGCCAGCAGTTCGAGGGGGGGGCTCTACAATGAGCAGTTCTTC.

The chain carries TRBV5-4 and TRBJ2-5, with TRBD1 identical over 7 bases. Per germline, CDR1 SGHNT and CDR2 YYREEE (reference sequence). Trimming took 4 bases from V and 5 from J; bases not matched to a gene: 2. The length of the CDR3 is 12 residues. The chain's CDR3 is CASSPRGETQYF. CDR3 sequence (DNA): TGTGCCAGCAGCCCCAGGGGGGAGACCCAGTACTTC.

V gene TRBV25-1 combines with J gene TRBJ2-7; possibly TRBD2 for D (7 bases). The V end lost 5 bases, the J end lost 4 bases, and 12 bases lay between the germline ends. Germline V gene data show CDR1 as MGHDK and CDR2 as SYGVNS. The CDR3 loop spans 13 amino acids. CDR3 loop: CASSRGEGYEQYF. In DNA form, the CDR3 reads TGTGCCAGCAGTAGGGGGGAGGGGTACGAGCAGTACTTC.

The CDR3 coding sequence is TGTGCCAGCAGCCTAGGGGCTAGCGGATCGACCCAGTACTTC. It translates to CASSLGASGSTQYF. V gene TRBV7-9 combines with J gene TRBJ2-5; 7 positions agree with TRBD2. CDR3 size: 14 residues. The V gene end was trimmed by 5 bases and the J gene end by 7 bases; junction bases not matched to a gene: 10. Looked up from germline, CDR1 is SEHNR and CDR2 is FQNEAQ (reference sequence).

The V gene is TRBV10-1, the J gene TRBJ2-7; possibly TRBD1 for D (5 bases). Trimming left V 4 bases short and J 3 bases short, with 7 bases between. This CDR3 has 12 residues. The germline CDR1 and CDR2 sequences are WNHNN and SYGVQD (reference sequence). The CDR3 DNA reads TGCGCCAGCAGTGGGGGCGGCTACGAGCAGTACTTC. Its protein product is CASSGGGYEQYF.

The chain links TRBV5-4 to TRBJ2-5; weak D call: TRBD2 (5 bases). The CDR3 spans 15 residues. Germline lookup yields CDR1 SGHNT and CDR2 YYREEE (reference sequence). Trimming left V 0 bases short and J 2 bases short, with 11 bases between. The CDR3 region is CASSLGELLQETQYF. CDR3 coding DNA: TGTGCCAGCAGCTTGGGGGAGCTCCTACAAGAGACCCAGTACTTC.

This chain uses TRBV29-1 with TRBJ2-1; 12 positions match TRBD2. In germline, CDR1 is SQVTM, CDR2 ANQGSEA. The V segment lost 1 base and the J segment 0 bases; nucleotides outside the gene matches: 7. This CDR3 spans 18 amino acids. The CDR3 DNA is TGCAGCGTTGAAGGACTAGCGGGAGACACCGGCTCCTACAATGAGCAGTTCTTC. The encoded protein is CSVEGLAGDTGSYNEQFF.

The chain couples TRBV5-1 to TRBJ1-4; tentative D call: TRBD1 (5 bases). CDR3 length: 15 residues. Germline V lookup: CDR1 SGHRS, CDR2 YFSETQ. The V gene lost 0 bases and the J gene lost 7 bases, with 13 bases spanning the gap. The CDR3 loop reads CASSLEKGAAEKLFF. DNA for the CDR3: TGCGCCAGCAGCTTGGAGAAAGGGGCTGCTGAAAAACTGTTTTTT.

The chain uses TRBV28 and TRBJ2-5; 10 bases map to TRBD2. This CDR3 is built from 14 residues. Germline V gene data show CDR1 as MDHEN and CDR2 as SYDVKM. Germline trimming cut 10 bases from V and 5 bases from J; bases unmatched to any gene: 10. The CDR3 DNA reads TGTGCCACTCTTCCGGGACTAGCGTCCGAGACCCAGTACTTC. Its translation: CATLPGLASETQYF.

The rearrangement links TRBV28 to TRBJ1-6; TRBD1 might be the D (5 bases). Germline-derived CDR1 and CDR2 are MDHEN and SYDVKM. Trimming took off 5 bases at V and 10 bases at J, with 12 bases between the two ends. The CDR3 runs to 13 residues. The CDR3 reads CASSLRVASPLHF. The CDR3 DNA sequence: TGTGCCAGCAGTCTCAGGGTGGCATCACCCCTCCACTTT. Supplemented by reference TRBV28 and TRBJ1-6, the full variable domain reads DVKVTQSSRYLVKRTGEKVFLECVQDMDHENMFWYRQDPGLGLRLIYFSYDVKMKEKGDIPEGYSVSREKKERFSLILESASTNQTSMYLCASSLRVASPLHFGNGTRLTVT.

The chain is built from TRBV18 and TRBJ1-1, with D tentatively TRBD1 (5 bases). Germline V gives CDR1 KGHSH, CDR2 LQKENI. The V end lost 3 bases, the J end lost 0 bases, and 11 bases lay between the germline ends. The CDR3 is 15 residues long. CDR3 sequence reads: CASSPLDRLNTEAFF. In nucleotides, the CDR3 is TGTGCCAGCTCACCCCTAGACAGACTGAACACTGAAGCTTTCTTT.

V gene TRBV7-8 combines with J gene TRBJ2-2; 10 nucleotides line up with TRBD2. CDR1 SGHVS and CDR2 FQNEAQ come from the germline V gene. This CDR3 has 16 amino acids. Trimming cost V 4 bases and J 0 bases; bases outside gene matches: 2. CDR3 sequence: CASSSLAGTNTGELFF. The CDR3 bases are TGTGCCAGCAGCTCACTAGCGGGGACGAACACCGGGGAGCTGTTTTTT.

This clone was observed a few times. The gene calls are TRBV4-2 and TRBJ1-2; tentative D call: TRBD1 (5 bases). This CDR3 comprises 14 residues. Deletions cut 4 bases from V and 3 bases from J, with 12 bases between. Per germline, CDR1 LGHNA and CDR2 YNFKEQ. DNA of the CDR3: TGTGCCAGCAGCCCCAGGGTTTCCGACTATGGCTACACCTTC. It specifies CASSPRVSDYGYTF.

The V and J genes are TRBV7-9 and TRBJ2-1; TRBD2 matches at 12 bases. V lost 1 base to trimming and J lost 11 bases; unmatched junction nucleotides: 3. The CDR3 spans 14 residues. Germline CDR1 and CDR2: SEHNR and FQNEAQ (reference sequence). CDR3 coding DNA: TGTGCCAGCAGCTTAGGGACTAGCGGGAACAAGCAGTTCTTC. The encoded protein is CASSLGTSGNKQFF. The whole variable domain, filled in from reference TRBV7-9 and TRBJ2-1, reads DTGVSQNPRHKITKRGQNVTFRCDPISEHNRLYWYRQTLGQGPEFLTYFQNEAQLEKSRLLSDRFSAERPKGSFSTLEIQRTEQGDSAMYLCASSLGTSGNKQFFGPGTRLTVL.

The V gene is TRBV30, the J gene TRBJ2-5; TRBD2 aligns across 9 bases. The germline gives CDR1 GTSNPN, CDR2 SVGIG (reference sequence). The CDR3 contains 16 residues. After removal of 2 bases from V and 6 bases from J, the junction contained 13 bases not matched to a gene. The CDR3 coding sequence is TGTGCCTGGAGTCCGAATATCCCGGGACTAGCAAAGACCCAGTACTTC. Translation: CAWSPNIPGLAKTQYF.

The rearrangement joins TRBV6-1 to TRBJ2-5; possible D gene TRBD1, 6 bases. Trimming took 9 bases from V and 10 from J, leaving 24 bases between them. The CDR3 totals 14 residues. Germline values: CDR1 MNHNS, CDR2 SASEGT. The CDR3 is CASGGRTQELGQYF. CDR3 nucleotides: TGTGCCAGTGGGGGCAGGACCCAGGAGTTGGGCCAGTACTTC.

J is TRBJ1-5 and V is TRBV6-4; D gene ambiguous. CDR1 and CDR2 from the germline V gene are MRHNA and SNTAGT. Trimming took 0 bases from V and 0 from J, leaving 6 bases between them. CDR3 size: 15 residues. The CDR3 bases are TGTGCCAGCAGTGACTCCAGACTTAGCAATCAGCCCCAGCATTTT. This sequence encodes CASSDSRLSNQPQHF.